The source of this T cell receptor (beta chain) is a study of blood T cell repertoires in COVID-19. Study-level information: T cells, B-cell-depleted T cells, or PBMCs supplied cDNA or gDNA.

How the authors handled the data: By means of reference gene primer amplification, nucleated cell counts were estimated. Data came from immunoSEQ multiplex PCR; TCRdb stores just in-frame clones and leaves some out. That table supplies the V and J calls and clone size; D and trimming were determined from the DNA. Seen here are about 230,000 clones, less than 85% observed once, and the top ten hold just over 2.5%. This CDR3 is built from 16 residues. Trimming shortened V by 5 bases and J by 8 bases, and 21 bases separated the two germline ends. The germline CDR1 and CDR2 sequences are LGHDT and YNNKEL (reference sequence).

This sequence originates from a woman in her 70s with active or convalescent COVID-19. The rearrangement uses TRBV3-1 (or the pseudogene TRBV3-2) and TRBJ1-4; D is uncertain. Sequencing input: peripheral blood. The CDR3 is CASSDTLRDISEKLFF. As DNA, the CDR3 is TGTGCCAGCAGCGACACACTCCGAGATATAAGCGAAAAACTGTTTTTT.